Presented here are 25 T cell receptor beta chains from one specimen sequenced in a study of T cell responses to AZD1222 COVID-19 vaccine. The repertoire was sequenced with immunoSEQ multiplex PCR; TCRdb's copy has only in-frame clones and lacks some. Of approximately 110,000 clones listed, 80% to 85% are singletons. This specimen was peripheral blood, taken on day 0 of AZD1222 vaccination. The receptors were gathered from an adult in good health.

The CDR3 DNA reads as TGTGCCAGCAGCTTATGGAATCGTGCCTATGGCTACACCTTC. This translates into CASSLWNRAYGYTF. This chain uses TRBV7-2 with TRBJ1-2; D is uncertain. CDR1 SGHTA and CDR2 FQGNSA come from the germline V gene. Trimming pared 2 bases from V and 4 bases from J, leaving 11 bases between. CDR3 length: 14 residues. The full variable domain, rest sourced from reference TRBV7-2 and TRBJ1-2, is GAGVSQSPSNKVTEKGKDVELRCDPISGHTALYWYRQSLGQGLEFLIYFQGNSAPDKSGLPSDRFSAERTGGSVSTLTIQRTQQEDSAVYLCASSLWNRAYGYTFGSGTRLTVV.

The chain employs TRBV19 and TRBJ2-7; 12 bases are shared with TRBD2. V dropped 4 bases and J dropped 4; count of bases not matched to a gene: 8. This CDR3 is 16 amino acids long. Germline lookup yields CDR1 LNHDA and CDR2 SQIVND (reference sequence). DNA for the CDR3: TGTGCCAGTAGTACCATCCTAGCGGGAGGGCCGTACGAGCAGTACTTC. Its protein product is CASSTILAGGPYEQYF.

The chain has TRBV5-1 and TRBJ2-3; D not resolved. V lost 4 bases to trimming and J lost 2 bases, with 23 bases between them. This CDR3 is built from 18 residues. The germline V gene encodes CDR1 SGHRS and CDR2 YFSETQ. CDR3 residues: CASSPIPLSRSPTDTQYF. DNA for the CDR3: TGCGCCAGCAGCCCGATCCCCCTTAGCAGGAGCCCCACAGATACGCAGTATTTT.

This chain connects TRBV5-5 to TRBJ1-4; D is perhaps TRBD1 (5 bases). The CDR3 is 15 amino acids. Germline-derived CDR1 and CDR2 are SGHKS and YYEKEE (reference sequence). V lost 2 bases and J lost 7, with 15 bases in between. The CDR3 loop is CASSLPGLGGEKLFF. The DNA of the CDR3 is TGTGCCAGCAGCTTACCGGGCCTCGGGGGTGAAAAACTGTTTTTT. Full variable domain (missing parts from reference TRBV5-5 and TRBJ1-4): DAGVTQSPTHLIKTRGQQVTLRCSPISGHKSVSWYQQVLGQGPQFIFQYYEKEERGRGNFPDRFSARQFPNYSSELNVNALLLGDSALYLCASSLPGLGGEKLFFGSGTQLSVL.

The chain carries TRBV7-9 and TRBJ1-1; D is uncertain. The CDR3 spans 13 residues. V was cut by 5 bases and J by 7 bases, with 14 bases left in between. The germline V gene encodes CDR1 SEHNR and CDR2 FQNEAQ (reference sequence). CDR3 in DNA: TGTGCCAGCAGCCCCTACGTTATCAGTGAAGCTTTCTTT. Translated: CASSPYVISEAFF. The full variable domain, in which reference TRBV7-9 and TRBJ1-1 provide the parts outside the CDR3, is DTGVSQNPRHKITKRGQNVTFRCDPISEHNRLYWYRQTLGQGPEFLTYFQNEAQLEKSRLLSDRFSAERPKGSFSTLEIQRTEQGDSAMYLCASSPYVISEAFFGQGTRLTVV.

V gene TRBV18 combines with J gene TRBJ1-4, with D uncertain. The germline CDR1 and CDR2 sequences are KGHSH and LQKENI. The CDR3 sequence is 15 residues long. Between the trimmed V and J ends, which lost 0 bases and 0 bases, there was a span of 5 bases. The CDR3 nucleotides are TGTGCCAGCTCACCACCGGGAACAACTAATGAAAAACTGTTTTTT. Translated: CASSPPGTTNEKLFF.

The chain has TRBV2 and TRBJ1-4; D is ambiguous. The germline V and J ends were trimmed by 6 bases and 7 bases, with 9 bases remaining between them. The CDR3 has 12 amino acids. CDR1 and CDR2 from the germline V gene are SNHLY and FYNNEI. As DNA, the CDR3 is TGTGCCAGCAGCGTCATGAGTGAAAAACTGTTTTTT. This codes for CASSVMSEKLFF.

The chain has TRBV5-1 and TRBJ2-3; D is undetermined. The CDR3 sequence is 12 residues long. Trimming took 4 bases from V and 3 from J, leaving 6 bases between them. Per the germline V gene, CDR1 is SGHRS and CDR2 is YFSETQ. CDR3 nucleotide sequence: TGCGCCAGCAGCGTCGGGACAGATACGCAGTATTTT. Its translation: CASSVGTDTQYF.

This clone was found a few times. V usage is TRBV15 and J usage is TRBJ2-1; 7 bases are shared with TRBD2. V lost 8 bases and J lost 9; bases outside the gene matches: 13. The CDR3 extends over 14 amino acids. Germline V gives CDR1 LNHNV, CDR2 YYDKDF (reference sequence). The CDR3, as DNA: TGTGCCACCGGGGACGGTCGGGGGGTACTTGAGCAGTTCTTC. Its protein is CATGDGRGVLEQFF. Variable domain in full (rest from reference TRBV15 and TRBJ2-1): DAMVIQNPRYQVTQFGKPVTLSCSQTLNHNVMYWYQQKSSQAPKLLFHYYDKDFNNEADTPDNFQSRRPNTSFCFLDIRSPGLGDTAMYLCATGDGRGVLEQFFGPGTRLTVL.

This chain joins TRBV19 and TRBJ2-3; 8 nucleotides line up with TRBD2. CDR3 length: 15 residues. Trimming cost V 2 bases and J 0 bases; bases outside gene matches: 1. Germline V lookup: CDR1 LNHDA, CDR2 SQIVND (reference sequence). DNA of the CDR3: TGTGCCAGTAGTATAACTAGCGGTAGCACAGATACGCAGTATTTT. The encoded protein is CASSITSGSTDTQYF. The variable domain in full, with the rest retrieved from reference TRBV19 and TRBJ2-3, is DGGITQSPKYLFRKEGQNVTLSCEQNLNHDAMYWYRQDPGQGLRLIYYSQIVNDFQKGDIAEGYSVSREKKESFPLTVTSAQKNPTAFYLCASSITSGSTDTQYFGPGTRLTVL.

This clone was counted only a few times. The J gene is TRBJ2-1, the V gene TRBV5-5; D not certain. The CDR3 is made up of 17 amino acids. Trimming stripped 1 base from V and 6 bases from J, with 20 bases between. CDR1 and CDR2 from the germline V gene are SGHKS and YYEKEE (reference sequence). CDR3 DNA: TGTGCCAGCAGCTTGATGGTGCTGGGATCCCTTTTCAATGAGCAGTTCTTC. The encoded protein is CASSLMVLGSLFNEQFF. The variable domain in full, with the rest retrieved from reference TRBV5-5 and TRBJ2-1, is DAGVTQSPTHLIKTRGQQVTLRCSPISGHKSVSWYQQVLGQGPQFIFQYYEKEERGRGNFPDRFSARQFPNYSSELNVNALLLGDSALYLCASSLMVLGSLFNEQFFGPGTRLTVL.

This clone appeared many times. This chain links TRBV7-9 with TRBJ2-3; TRBD2 matches at 15 bases. Germline V gene lookup returns CDR1 SEHNR and CDR2 FQNEAQ (reference sequence). Trimming at V came to 5 bases and at J to 3 bases, leaving 9 bases not matched to a gene. The CDR3 extends over 18 amino acids. In nucleotides, the CDR3 is TGTGCCAGCAGCCAAGCCGGACTAGCGGGAGGGAGAACAGATACGCAGTATTTT. Translated, it gives CASSQAGLAGGRTDTQYF.

The chain employs TRBV2 and TRBJ1-5; D might be TRBD1 (5 bases). Germline values: CDR1 SNHLY, CDR2 FYNNEI. This CDR3 has 13 residues. V was trimmed by 6 bases and J by 1 base, leaving 7 bases between them. The DNA of the CDR3 is TGTGCCAGCAGATGGGACAGCAATCAGCCCCAGCATTTT. Amino acid sequence: CASRWDSNQPQHF.

In this sample, this clone turned up a few times. The rearrangement uses TRBV7-9 and TRBJ2-6; 9 bases fit TRBD2. The germline CDR1 and CDR2 sequences are SEHNR and FQNEAQ (reference sequence). Trimming at V came to 5 bases and at J to 2 bases, leaving 4 bases not matched to a gene. The CDR3 totals 16 residues. For the CDR3, the DNA is TGTGCCAGCAGCCGGGGACTAGCCCCTGGGGCCAACGTCCTGACTTTC. This codes for CASSRGLAPGANVLTF.

The chain employs TRBV24-1 and TRBJ2-7; TRBD1 matches at 7 bases. V trimming: 6 bases; J trimming: 6 bases; junction bases outside the gene matches: 4. This CDR3 region has 12 residues. Germline V gene data show CDR1 as KGHDR and CDR2 as SFDVKD. The CDR3 nucleotides read TGTGCCACCAGTAACAGGGGATTCGAGCAGTACTTC. Its translation: CATSNRGFEQYF.

J is TRBJ2-2 and V is TRBV10-3; no clear D gene. V lost 6 bases, J lost 6 bases, and 14 bases lay in between. Looked up from germline, CDR1 is ENHRY and CDR2 is SYGVKD. There are 14 residues in the CDR3. CDR3 sequence (DNA): TGTGCCATCAGCGCCGCCATGGGATCCGGGGAGCTGTTTTTT. Translating gives CAISAAMGSGELFF.

The rearrangement uses TRBV27 and TRBJ2-7; D may be TRBD1 or TRBD2 (6 bases each). This CDR3 region has 19 residues. Germline values: CDR1 MNHEY, CDR2 SMNVEV (reference sequence). V was cut by 8 bases and J by 3 bases, with 32 bases left in between. Here the CDR3 DNA reads TGTGCCAGCTCCCCAACACCCCTAGACACAGGGACTTGGCACTACGAGCAGTACTTC. It is translated as CASSPTPLDTGTWHYEQYF.

This chain links TRBV30 with TRBJ1-1; D unresolved. CDR3 length equals 13 residues. With 4 bases removed from V and 1 base from J, the gap between germline ends came to 10 bases. From germline, CDR1 is GTSNPN and CDR2 SVGIG (reference sequence). CDR3: CAWTRGGNTEAFF. CDR3 sequence (DNA): TGTGCCTGGACGCGCGGCGGGAACACTGAAGCTTTCTTT.

V and J are TRBV29-1 and TRBJ2-1; 11 bases are shared with TRBD2. This CDR3 spans 15 amino acids. Per germline, CDR1 SQVTM and CDR2 ANQGSEA. In DNA form, the CDR3 reads TGCACCGTGACCCACGGGACTAGCGGCTACAATGAGCAGTTCTTC. Protein sequence: CTVTHGTSGYNEQFF.

The chain joins TRBV14 to TRBJ1-2, with a possible D match to TRBD1 (5 bases). The CDR3 has 17 residues. The ends were cut back, 0 bases at V and 0 bases at J, with 14 bases in the middle. CDR1 and CDR2 (germline): SGHDN, FVKESK. The CDR3 reads CASSQDRGGATNYGYTF. As DNA, the CDR3 is TGTGCCAGCAGCCAAGATAGGGGAGGGGCAACTAACTATGGCTACACCTTC. Complete variable domain (other parts from reference TRBV14 and TRBJ1-2): EAGVTQFPSHSVIEKGQTVTLRCDPISGHDNLYWYRRVMGKEIKFLLHFVKESKQDESGMPNNRFLAERTGGTYSTLKVQPAELEDSGVYFCASSQDRGGATNYGYTFGSGTRLTVV.

CDR3 coding DNA: TGTGCCAGCAGCGTAGTGGGGGGCACTTCTAGCACAGATACGCAGTATTTT. Its protein is CASSVVGGTSSTDTQYF. The rearrangement uses TRBV9 and TRBJ2-3, with D perhaps TRBD1 or TRBD2 (6 bases each). V lost 0 bases and J lost 0, with 14 bases in between. Germline-derived CDR1 and CDR2 are SGDLS and YYNGEE. The CDR3 runs to 17 residues.

This chain links TRBV20-1 with TRBJ2-5; D is undetermined. V was pared by 7 bases and J by 5 bases, with 11 bases between. This CDR3 comprises 11 residues. Per the germline V gene, CDR1 is DFQATT and CDR2 is SNEGSKA (reference sequence). The CDR3 DNA reads TGCAGTGGCACCCCCTACGAGACCCAGTACTTC. This sequence encodes CSGTPYETQYF.

This chain connects TRBV30 to TRBJ1-5, with unresolved D. Trimming took 2 bases from V and 3 from J, leaving 5 bases between them. Per the germline V gene, CDR1 is GTSNPN and CDR2 is SVGIG (reference sequence). This CDR3 has 12 residues. CDR3 residues: CAWSPVNQPQHF. The CDR3 DNA reads as TGTGCCTGGAGTCCCGTCAATCAGCCCCAGCATTTT.

The chain joins TRBV6-2 or TRBV6-3 to TRBJ1-3; no clear D gene. V was trimmed by 4 bases and J by 2 bases, leaving 9 bases between them. The CDR3 has 14 amino acids. Germline V gene lookup returns CDR1 MNHEY and CDR2 SVGEGT. The CDR3 is CASSSPWAGNTIYF. The CDR3 nucleotides are TGTGCCAGCAGTTCACCCTGGGCTGGAAACACCATATATTTT.

This clone came up a few times. V gene TRBV7-2 combines with J gene TRBJ1-3; 7 bases fit TRBD1. The J segment lost 3 bases and the V segment lost 5 bases, leaving 4 bases of the junction unmatched. This CDR3 comprises 14 residues. Germline V gene sequence: CDR1 SGHTA, CDR2 FQGNSA. The CDR3 spells CASSLGTVGNTIYF. CDR3 bases: TGTGCCAGCAGCCTAGGGACAGTTGGAAACACCATATATTTT.